This T cell receptor beta chain originates from a study of control samples from healthy donors and cancer patients. Trimming cost V 4 bases and J 5 bases; bases outside gene matches: 6. CDR3 length: 14 residues. From germline, CDR1 is SNHLY and CDR2 FYNNEI. Repertoires were generated with immunoSEQ multiplex PCR, while TCRdb's copy carries only in-frame clones and drops some. The table records 110,000 to 150,000 clones, under 95% of them present only once. The chain has TRBV2 and TRBJ2-7, with 9 positions matching TRBD1. The clonotype comes from a man between 18 and 35 years old in good health. Sequencing used blood. CDR3 protein: CASSVTGTGNEQYF. CDR3 bases: TGTGCCAGCAGTGTCACCGGGACAGGGAACGAGCAGTACTTC.